This paragraph covers one T cell receptor beta chain sequence. These data originate in a study of Ad26.COV2.S vaccination and SARS-CoV-2 variants. Overall study: In the COV1001 trial, the donor was in the Ad26.COV2.S arm.

The germline V gene has CDR1 DFQATT and CDR2 SNEGSKA (reference sequence). V shed 3 bases and J shed 3 bases, with 11 bases lying between them. CDR3 size: 13 residues. Treatment meaning: around 19 received Ad26.COV2.S at low or high dose, single or two shots; a few received placebo; per-sample allocation not given. Specimens were obtained on day 63 following the first vaccine or placebo injection. Clones were read by immunoSEQ multiplex PCR, and TCRdb kept only the in-frame ones, dropping some. The sample includes approximately 300,000 clones, about 82% of them seen just once. The chain links TRBV20-1 to TRBJ1-2; TRBD1 is a possible D gene (6 bases). The clonotype comes from a person aged 18-60 years who received the Ad26.COV2.S COVID-19 vaccine or a placebo. Sequenced material: peripheral blood, taken in a trial of Ad26.COV2.S vaccine versus placebo. CDR3 nucleotide sequence: TGCAGTGCTAGTGGGGGGCCTGACTATGGCTACACCTTC. Translated, it gives CSASGGPDYGYTF.